A single sample is the source of the 5 T cell receptor beta chains below, sequenced in a study of cytomegalovirus exposure and HLA in healthy donors. Amplification used 60 Vbeta primers and 13 Jbeta primers. Using immunoSEQ multiplex PCR, the repertoire was profiled, and TCRdb retains in-frame clones only, with some absent. Here the sample spans around 160,000 clones, 75% to 90% being singletons. Specimen: PBMCs. Receptors originate from a young woman in good health and CMV-seronegative.

This clone has a handful of counts. The chain is built from TRBV13 and TRBJ2-1, with TRBD2 identical over 8 bases. CDR1 is PRHDT, CDR2 FYEKMQ, per germline (reference sequence). The J segment lost 4 bases and the V segment lost 2 bases, leaving 7 bases of the junction unmatched. This CDR3 spans 16 amino acids. CDR3 in amino acids: CASSLYSSGAYNEQFF. The CDR3 nucleotides read TGTGCCAGCAGCTTATATAGTAGCGGGGCTTACAATGAGCAGTTCTTC. Based on the CDR3 plus reference TRBV13 and TRBJ2-1, the full variable domain is AAGVIQSPRHLIKEKRETATLKCYPIPRHDTVYWYQQGPGQDPQFLISFYEKMQSDKGSIPDRFSAQQFSDYHSELNMSSLELGDSALYFCASSLYSSGAYNEQFFGPGTRLTVL.

This sequence joins TRBV4-1 and TRBJ1-2; possible D gene TRBD1, 6 bases. V lost 4 bases, J lost 1 base, and 16 bases lay in between. CDR1 is MGHRA and CDR2 is YSYEKL in the germline V gene. The CDR3 contains 16 residues. The CDR3 DNA reads as TGCGCCAGCAGCCCAACCGGTACAGGGTATAACTATGGCTACACCTTC. Protein sequence: CASSPTGTGYNYGYTF.

This clone was detected once. A read error may account for a junction end that differs from germline. Written as DNA, the CDR3 is TGCGCCAACAGCAAGCAGGGGGAAATTTACGAGCAGTACTTC. Translating it yields CANSKQGEIYEQYF. The chain uses TRBV5-1 and TRBJ2-7; the match to TRBD1 covers 7 bases. This CDR3 has 14 residues. Germline CDR1 is SGHRS and CDR2 is YFSETQ. Full variable domain (outside the CDR3, taken from reference TRBV5-1 and TRBJ2-7): KAGVTQTPRYLIKTRGQQVTLSCSPISGHRSVSWYQQTPGQGLQFLFEYFSETQRNKGNFPGRFSGRQFSNSRSEMNVSTLELGDSALYLCANSKQGEIYEQYFGPGTRLTVT.

V gene TRBV5-1 combines with J gene TRBJ2-7; 9 positions agree with TRBD1. Germline V gives CDR1 SGHRS, CDR2 YFSETQ. Losses at the gene ends were 6 bases for V and 0 bases for J; bases not matched to a gene: 10. This CDR3 is built from 16 residues. The CDR3: CASTTTGQGISYEQYF. The CDR3 nucleotides are TGCGCCAGCACTACAACTGGACAGGGGATCTCCTACGAGCAGTACTTC.

This sequence joins TRBV28 and TRBJ1-1, with 7 bases lining up with TRBD1. Germline V CDR1 and CDR2: MDHEN, SYDVKM. V lost 3 bases, J lost 5 bases, and 15 bases stayed unmatched. This CDR3 has 17 amino acids. Here the CDR3 reads CASSFPTRGQAKTEAFF. In DNA, the CDR3 is TGTGCCAGCAGTTTCCCAACTAGGGGGCAGGCAAAGACTGAAGCTTTCTTT.